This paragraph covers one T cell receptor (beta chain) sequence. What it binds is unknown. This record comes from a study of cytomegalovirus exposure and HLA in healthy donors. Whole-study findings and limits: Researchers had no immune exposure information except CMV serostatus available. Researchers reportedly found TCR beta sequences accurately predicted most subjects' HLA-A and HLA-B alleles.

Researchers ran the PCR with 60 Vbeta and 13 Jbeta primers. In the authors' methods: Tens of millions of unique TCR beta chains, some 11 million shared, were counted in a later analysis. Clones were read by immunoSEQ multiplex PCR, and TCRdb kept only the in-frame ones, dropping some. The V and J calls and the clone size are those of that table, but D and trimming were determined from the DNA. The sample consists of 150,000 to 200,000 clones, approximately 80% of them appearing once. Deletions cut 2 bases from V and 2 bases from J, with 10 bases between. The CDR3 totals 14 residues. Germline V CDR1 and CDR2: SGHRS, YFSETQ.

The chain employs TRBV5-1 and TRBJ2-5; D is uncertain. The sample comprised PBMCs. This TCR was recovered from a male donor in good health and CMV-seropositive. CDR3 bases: TGCGCCAGCAGCTTTAAAACGGTACAAGAGACCCAGTACTTC. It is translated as CASSFKTVQETQYF.